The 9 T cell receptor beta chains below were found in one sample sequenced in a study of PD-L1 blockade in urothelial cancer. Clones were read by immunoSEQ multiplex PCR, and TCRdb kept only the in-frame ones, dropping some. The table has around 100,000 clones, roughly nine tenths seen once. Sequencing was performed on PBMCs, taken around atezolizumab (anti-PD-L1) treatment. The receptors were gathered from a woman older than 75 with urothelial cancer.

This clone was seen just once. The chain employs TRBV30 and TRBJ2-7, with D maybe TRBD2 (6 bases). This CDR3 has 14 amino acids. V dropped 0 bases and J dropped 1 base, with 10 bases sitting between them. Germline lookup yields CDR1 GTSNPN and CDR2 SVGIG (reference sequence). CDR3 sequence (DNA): TGTGCCTGGAGTGTCTCCAGCGGGTCCTACGAGCAGTACTTC. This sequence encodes CAWSVSSGSYEQYF.

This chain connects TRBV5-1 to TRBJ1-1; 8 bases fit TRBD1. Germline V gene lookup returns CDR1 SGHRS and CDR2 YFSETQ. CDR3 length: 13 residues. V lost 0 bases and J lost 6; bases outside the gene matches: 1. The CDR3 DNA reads TGCGCCAGCAGCTTGGAACAGGGGGCTGAAGCTTTCTTT. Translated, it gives CASSLEQGAEAFF.

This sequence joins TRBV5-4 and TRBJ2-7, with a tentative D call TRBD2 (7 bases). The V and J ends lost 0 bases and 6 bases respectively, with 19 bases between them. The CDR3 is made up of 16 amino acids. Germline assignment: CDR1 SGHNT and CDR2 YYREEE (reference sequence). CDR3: CASSLEGGPSRREQYF. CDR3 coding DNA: TGTGCCAGCAGCTTGGAGGGGGGGCCCTCCCGTCGCGAGCAGTACTTC. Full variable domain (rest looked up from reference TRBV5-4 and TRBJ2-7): ETGVTQSPTHLIKTRGQQVTLRCSSQSGHNTVSWYQQALGQGPQFIFQYYREEENGRGNFPPRFSGLQFPNYSSELNVNALELDDSALYLCASSLEGGPSRREQYFGPGTRLTVT.

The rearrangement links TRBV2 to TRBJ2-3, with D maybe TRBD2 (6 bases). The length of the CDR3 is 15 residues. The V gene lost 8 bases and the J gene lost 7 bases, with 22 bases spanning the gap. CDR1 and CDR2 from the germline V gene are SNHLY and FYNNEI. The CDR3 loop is CASRPSASLSYTQYF. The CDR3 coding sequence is TGTGCCAGCCGACCTAGCGCCAGCCTTAGTTATACGCAGTATTTT. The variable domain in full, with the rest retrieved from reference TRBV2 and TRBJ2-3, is EPEVTQTPSHQVTQMGQEVILRCVPISNHLYFYWYRQILGQKVEFLVSFYNNEISEKSEIFDDQFSVERPDGSNFTLKIRSTKLEDSAMYFCASRPSASLSYTQYFGPGTRLTVL.

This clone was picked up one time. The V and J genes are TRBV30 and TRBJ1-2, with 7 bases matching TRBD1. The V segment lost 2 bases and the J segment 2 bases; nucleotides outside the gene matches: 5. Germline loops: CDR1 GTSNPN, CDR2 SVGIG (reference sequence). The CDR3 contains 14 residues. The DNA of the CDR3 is TGTGCCTGGAGTCGGGACAGAGCCAACTATGGCTACACCTTC. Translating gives CAWSRDRANYGYTF.

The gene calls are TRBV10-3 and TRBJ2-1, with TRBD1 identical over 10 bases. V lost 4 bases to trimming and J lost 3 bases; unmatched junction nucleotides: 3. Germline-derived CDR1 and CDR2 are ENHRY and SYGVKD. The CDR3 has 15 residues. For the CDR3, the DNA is TGTGCCATCAGTGCGGACAGGGGGGGCTACAATGAGCAGTTCTTC. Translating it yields CAISADRGGYNEQFF.

CDR3 DNA sequence: TGTGCCAGCTCACCATCTAGGTCCGGGGAGCTGTTTTTT. Translated: CASSPSRSGELFF. V usage is TRBV18 and J usage is TRBJ2-2; unclear D gene. Germline CDR1 KGHSH, CDR2 LQKENI. The germline V and J ends were trimmed by 2 bases and 6 bases, with 7 bases remaining between them. The CDR3 consists of 13 residues.

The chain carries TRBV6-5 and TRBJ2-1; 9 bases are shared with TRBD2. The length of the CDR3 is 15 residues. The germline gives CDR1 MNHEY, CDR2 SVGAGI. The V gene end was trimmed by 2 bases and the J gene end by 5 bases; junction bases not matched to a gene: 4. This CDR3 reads CASSYLAGRDNEQFF. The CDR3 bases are TGTGCCAGCAGTTACCTAGCGGGACGGGACAATGAGCAGTTCTTC.

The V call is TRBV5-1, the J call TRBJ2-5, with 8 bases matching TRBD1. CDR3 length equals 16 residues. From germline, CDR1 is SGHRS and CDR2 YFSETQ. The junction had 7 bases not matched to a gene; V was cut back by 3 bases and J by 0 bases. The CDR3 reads CASSSRPTGDQETQYF. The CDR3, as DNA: TGCGCCAGCAGCTCACGACCGACAGGGGACCAAGAGACCCAGTACTTC.